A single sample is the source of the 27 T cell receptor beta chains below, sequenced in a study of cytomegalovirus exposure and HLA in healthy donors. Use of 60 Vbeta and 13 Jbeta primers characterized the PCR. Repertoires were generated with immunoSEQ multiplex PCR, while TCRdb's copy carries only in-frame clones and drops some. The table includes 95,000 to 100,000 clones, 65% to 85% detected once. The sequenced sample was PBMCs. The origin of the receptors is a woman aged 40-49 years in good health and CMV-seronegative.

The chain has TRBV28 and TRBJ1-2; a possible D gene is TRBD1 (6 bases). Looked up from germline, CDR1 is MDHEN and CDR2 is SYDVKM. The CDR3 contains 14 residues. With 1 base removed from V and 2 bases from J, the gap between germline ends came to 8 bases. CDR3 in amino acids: CASSLFDRNYGYTF. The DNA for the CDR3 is TGTGCCAGCAGTTTATTCGACAGGAACTATGGCTACACCTTC.

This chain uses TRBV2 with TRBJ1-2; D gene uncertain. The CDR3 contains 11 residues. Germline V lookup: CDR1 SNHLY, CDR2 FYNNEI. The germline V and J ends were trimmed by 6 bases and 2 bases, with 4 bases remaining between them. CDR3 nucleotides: TGTGCCAGCAGGACAAACTATGGCTACACCTTC. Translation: CASRTNYGYTF.

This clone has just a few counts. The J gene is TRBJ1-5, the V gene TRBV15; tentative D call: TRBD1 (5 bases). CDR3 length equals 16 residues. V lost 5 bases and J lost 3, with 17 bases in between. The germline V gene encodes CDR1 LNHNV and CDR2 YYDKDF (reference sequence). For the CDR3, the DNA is TGTGCCACCAGCCCCGACAGAGGGAGGATCAATCAGCCCCAGCATTTT. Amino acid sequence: CATSPDRGRINQPQHF.

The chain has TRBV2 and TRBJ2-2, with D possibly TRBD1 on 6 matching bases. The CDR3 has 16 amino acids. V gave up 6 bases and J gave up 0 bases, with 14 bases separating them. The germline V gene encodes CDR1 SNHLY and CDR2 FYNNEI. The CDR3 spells CASRLTGTTNTGELFF. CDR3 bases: TGTGCCAGCAGGCTAACCGGGACAACGAACACCGGGGAGCTGTTTTTT.

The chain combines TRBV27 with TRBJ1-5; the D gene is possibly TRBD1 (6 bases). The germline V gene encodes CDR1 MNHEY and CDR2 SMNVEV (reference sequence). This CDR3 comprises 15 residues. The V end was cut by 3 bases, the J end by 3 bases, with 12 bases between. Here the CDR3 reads CASSFSGQPNQPQHF. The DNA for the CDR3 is TGTGCCAGCAGTTTTTCAGGACAGCCCAATCAGCCCCAGCATTTT.

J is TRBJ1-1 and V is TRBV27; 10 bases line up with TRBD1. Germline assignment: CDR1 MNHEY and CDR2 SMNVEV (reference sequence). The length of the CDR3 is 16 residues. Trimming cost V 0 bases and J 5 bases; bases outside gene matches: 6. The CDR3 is CASSLSPGTGVTEAFF. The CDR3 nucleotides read TGTGCCAGCAGTTTATCTCCCGGGACAGGGGTAACTGAAGCTTTCTTT.

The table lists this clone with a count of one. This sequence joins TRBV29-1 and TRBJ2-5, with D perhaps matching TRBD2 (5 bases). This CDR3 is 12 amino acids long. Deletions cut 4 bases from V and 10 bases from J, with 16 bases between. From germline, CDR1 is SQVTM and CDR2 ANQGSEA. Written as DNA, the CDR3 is TGCAGCGTTGCTGAGGGTCAGAGAGTCCAGTACTTC. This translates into CSVAEGQRVQYF.

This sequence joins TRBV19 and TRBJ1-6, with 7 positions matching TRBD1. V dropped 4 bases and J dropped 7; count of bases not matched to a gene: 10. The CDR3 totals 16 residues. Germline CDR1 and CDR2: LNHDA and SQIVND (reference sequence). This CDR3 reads CASSRGQASMNSPLHF. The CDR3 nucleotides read TGTGCCAGTAGTAGAGGACAGGCGTCTATGAATTCACCCCTCCACTTT. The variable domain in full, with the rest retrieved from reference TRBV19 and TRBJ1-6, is DGGITQSPKYLFRKEGQNVTLSCEQNLNHDAMYWYRQDPGQGLRLIYYSQIVNDFQKGDIAEGYSVSREKKESFPLTVTSAQKNPTAFYLCASSRGQASMNSPLHFGNGTRLTVT.

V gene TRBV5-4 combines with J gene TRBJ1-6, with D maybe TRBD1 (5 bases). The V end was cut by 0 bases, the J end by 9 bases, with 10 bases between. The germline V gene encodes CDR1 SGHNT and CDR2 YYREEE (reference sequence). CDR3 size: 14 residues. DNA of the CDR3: TGTGCCAGCAGCTTGGAGGGACTAGGTTCACCCCTCCACTTT. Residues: CASSLEGLGSPLHF.

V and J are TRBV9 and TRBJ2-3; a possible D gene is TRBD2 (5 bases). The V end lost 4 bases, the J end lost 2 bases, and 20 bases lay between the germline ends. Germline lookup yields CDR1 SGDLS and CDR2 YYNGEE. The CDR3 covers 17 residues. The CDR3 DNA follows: TGTGCCAGCAGCTTAACCTGGACTGCAGGACCCACAGATACGCAGTATTTT. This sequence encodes CASSLTWTAGPTDTQYF.

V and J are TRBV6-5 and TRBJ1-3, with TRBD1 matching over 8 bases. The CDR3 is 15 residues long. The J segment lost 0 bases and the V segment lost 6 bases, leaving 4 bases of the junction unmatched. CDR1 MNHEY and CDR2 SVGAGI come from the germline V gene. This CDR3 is CASSSQGVSGNTIYF. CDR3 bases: TGTGCCAGCAGCTCACAGGGGGTCTCTGGAAACACCATATATTTT.

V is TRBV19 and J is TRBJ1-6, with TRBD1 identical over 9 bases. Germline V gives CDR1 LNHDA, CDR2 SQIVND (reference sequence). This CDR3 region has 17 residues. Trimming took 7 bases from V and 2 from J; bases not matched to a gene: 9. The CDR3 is CASNPGQGWTYNSPLHF. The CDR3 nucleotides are TGTGCCAGTAACCCGGGACAGGGTTGGACCTATAATTCACCCCTCCACTTT.

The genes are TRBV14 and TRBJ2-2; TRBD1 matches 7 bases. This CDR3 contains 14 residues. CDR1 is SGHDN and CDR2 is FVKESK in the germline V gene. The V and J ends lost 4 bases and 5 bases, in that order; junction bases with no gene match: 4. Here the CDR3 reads CASSRQGATGELFF. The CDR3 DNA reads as TGTGCCAGCAGCCGACAGGGAGCAACCGGGGAGCTGTTTTTT.

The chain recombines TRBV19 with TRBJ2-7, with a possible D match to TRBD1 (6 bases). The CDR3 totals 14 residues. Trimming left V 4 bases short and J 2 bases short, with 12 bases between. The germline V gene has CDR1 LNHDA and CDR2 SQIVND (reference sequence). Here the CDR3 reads CASSRWTETYEQYF. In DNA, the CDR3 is TGTGCCAGTAGTAGATGGACAGAAACCTACGAGCAGTACTTC.

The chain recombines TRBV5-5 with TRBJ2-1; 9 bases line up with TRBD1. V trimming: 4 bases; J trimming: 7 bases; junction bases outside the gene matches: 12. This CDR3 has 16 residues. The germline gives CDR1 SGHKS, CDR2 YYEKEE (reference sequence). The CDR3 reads CASSLSGDRVKNEQFF. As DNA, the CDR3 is TGTGCCAGCAGCCTGTCCGGGGACAGGGTCAAAAATGAGCAGTTCTTC.

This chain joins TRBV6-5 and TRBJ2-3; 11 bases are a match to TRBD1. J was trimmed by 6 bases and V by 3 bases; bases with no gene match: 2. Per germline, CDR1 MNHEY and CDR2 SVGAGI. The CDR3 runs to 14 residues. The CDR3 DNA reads TGTGCCAGCAGTTATGGGACAGGGGGGGATACGCAGTATTTT. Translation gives CASSYGTGGDTQYF.

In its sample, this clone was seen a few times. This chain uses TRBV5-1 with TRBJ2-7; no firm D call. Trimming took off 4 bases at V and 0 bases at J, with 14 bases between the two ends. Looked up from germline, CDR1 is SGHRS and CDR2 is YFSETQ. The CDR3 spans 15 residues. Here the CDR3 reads CASSILVGASYEQYF. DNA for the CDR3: TGCGCCAGCAGCATACTTGTCGGAGCCTCCTACGAGCAGTACTTC.

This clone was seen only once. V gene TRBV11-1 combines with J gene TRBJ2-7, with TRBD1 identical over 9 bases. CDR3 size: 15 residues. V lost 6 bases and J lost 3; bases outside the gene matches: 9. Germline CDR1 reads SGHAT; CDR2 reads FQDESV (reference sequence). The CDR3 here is CASRLTGGDFYEQYF. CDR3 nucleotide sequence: TGTGCCAGCAGACTTACAGGGGGCGATTTCTACGAGCAGTACTTC.

CDR3 nucleotide sequence: TGTGCCAGCAGCCAAGTTGGACAGGGGGCGGTCAACACCGGGGAGCTGTTTTTT. This encodes CASSQVGQGAVNTGELFF. V gene TRBV4-2 combines with J gene TRBJ2-2; 11 bases line up with TRBD1. The CDR3 is made up of 18 amino acids. V shed 1 base, J shed 2 bases, and the junction held 6 bases outside the gene matches. CDR1 and CDR2 (germline): LGHNA, YNFKEQ.

CDR3 in DNA: TGTGCCAGCAGCTTAGGTAATTGGTATAGCTCCTACGAGCAGTACTTC. This sequence encodes CASSLGNWYSSYEQYF. This rearrangement joins TRBV7-9 to TRBJ2-7; D is undetermined. V was shortened by 1 base and J by 0 bases, with 13 bases between the two germline ends. Germline V gene data show CDR1 as SEHNR and CDR2 as FQNEAQ (reference sequence). The CDR3 is 16 amino acids.

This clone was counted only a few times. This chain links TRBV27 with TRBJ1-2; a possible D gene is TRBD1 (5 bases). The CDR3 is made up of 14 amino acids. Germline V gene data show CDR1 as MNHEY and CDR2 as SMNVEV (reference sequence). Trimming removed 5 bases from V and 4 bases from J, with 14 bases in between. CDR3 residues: CASSDQGGGYGYTF. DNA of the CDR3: TGTGCCAGCAGTGACCAGGGAGGCGGCTATGGCTACACCTTC.

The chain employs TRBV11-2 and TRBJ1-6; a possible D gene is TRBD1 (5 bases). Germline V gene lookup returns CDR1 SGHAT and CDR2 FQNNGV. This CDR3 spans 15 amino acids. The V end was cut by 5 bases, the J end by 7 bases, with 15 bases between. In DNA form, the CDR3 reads TGTGCCAGCAGCGGGCTTGGGGCGGGGAATTCACCCCTCCACTTT. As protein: CASSGLGAGNSPLHF. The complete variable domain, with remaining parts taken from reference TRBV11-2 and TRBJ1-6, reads EAGVAQSPRYKIIEKRQSVAFWCNPISGHATLYWYQQILGQGPKLLIQFQNNGVVDDSQLPKDRFSAERLKGVDSTLKIQPAKLEDSAVYLCASSGLGAGNSPLHFGNGTRLTVT.

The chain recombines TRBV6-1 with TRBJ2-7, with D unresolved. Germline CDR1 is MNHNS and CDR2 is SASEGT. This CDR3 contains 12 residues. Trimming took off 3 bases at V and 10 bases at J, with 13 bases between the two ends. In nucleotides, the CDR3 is TGTGCCAGCAGTGACAACTTCCTAAATCAGTACTTC. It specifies CASSDNFLNQYF.

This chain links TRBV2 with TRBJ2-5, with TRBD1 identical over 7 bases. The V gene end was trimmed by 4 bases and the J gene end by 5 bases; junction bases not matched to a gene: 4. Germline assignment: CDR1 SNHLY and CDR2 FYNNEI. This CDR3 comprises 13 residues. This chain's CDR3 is CASSGTGGETQYF. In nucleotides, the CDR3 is TGTGCCAGCAGTGGGACAGGCGGGGAGACCCAGTACTTC.

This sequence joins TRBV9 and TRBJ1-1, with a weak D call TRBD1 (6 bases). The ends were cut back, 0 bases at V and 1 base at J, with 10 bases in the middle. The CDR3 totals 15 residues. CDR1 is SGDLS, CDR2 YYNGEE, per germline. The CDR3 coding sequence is TGTGCCAGCAGCGTAGTGAGGGGGGGGAACACTGAAGCTTTCTTT. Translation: CASSVVRGGNTEAFF.

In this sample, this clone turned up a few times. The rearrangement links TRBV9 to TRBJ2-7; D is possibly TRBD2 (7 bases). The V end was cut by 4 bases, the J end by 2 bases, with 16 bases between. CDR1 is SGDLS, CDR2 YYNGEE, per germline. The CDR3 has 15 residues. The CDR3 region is CASSPLGGEAYEQYF. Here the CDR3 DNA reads TGTGCCAGCAGCCCCCTAGGGGGGGAGGCCTACGAGCAGTACTTC.

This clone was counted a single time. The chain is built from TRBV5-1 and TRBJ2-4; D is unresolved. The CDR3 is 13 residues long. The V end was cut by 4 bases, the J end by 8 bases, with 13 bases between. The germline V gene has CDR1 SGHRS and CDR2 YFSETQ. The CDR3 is CASSPTEGDIQYF. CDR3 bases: TGCGCCAGCAGCCCGACCGAAGGAGACATTCAGTACTTC.